This T cell receptor (beta chain) was recovered during a study of blood T cell repertoires in COVID-19. Study overall: PBMCs, B-cell-depleted T cells, or T cells provided the cDNA or gDNA that made up the material.

Which cohort a participant joined came from the clinical history participants gave. The CDR3 contains 19 residues. CDR1 is KGHSH and CDR2 is LQKENI in the germline V gene. V lost 5 bases, J lost 2 bases, and 13 bases stayed unmatched. Repertoires were generated with immunoSEQ multiplex PCR, while TCRdb's copy carries only in-frame clones and drops some. This table has 140,000 to 150,000 clones, around 80% appearing once. Source material: PBMCs or T cells enriched from blood (not recorded which). This TCR derives from a woman aged 45 to 65 who had recovered from COVID-19. The V call is TRBV18, the J call TRBJ1-5; 12 nucleotides match TRBD1. The CDR3 region has the DNA TGTGCCAGCTCAGACACCGGGACAGGGGGCCCGGGGGGCAATCAGCCCCAGCATTTT. It specifies CASSDTGTGGPGGNQPQHF.